These T cell receptor beta chains were read from a single sample in a study of blood T cell repertoires in COVID-19. Assay used: immunoSEQ multiplex PCR; TCRdb lists only in-frame clones, some missing. The table has over 75,000 clones, about 88% seen once; the top ten hold about 5%. Sequencing used peripheral blood. These TCRs come from a woman over 75 with active COVID-19. The conserved cysteine and the conserved F or W are not part of the CDR3 here. The D gene is left open where the match is weak.

d_gene,len,v_gene,j_gene,CDR3aa
TRBD2,14,TRBV7-6,TRBJ2-2,ASSSLSGRSAGELF
NA,13,TRBV6-4,TRBJ2-1,ASRLSEGVSNEQF
NA,13,TRBV5-3,TRBJ2-3,ARSLLKQSTDTQY
TRBD1,12,TRBV4-3,TRBJ1-1,ASSHPGDRTEAF
TRBD1,15,TRBV2,TRBJ2-6,ASTPGQGNSGANVLT
NA,13,TRBV28,TRBJ1-2,ASSTPGRGDYGYT
NA,11,TRBV19,TRBJ2-1,ASSGSSYNEQF
TRBD1,12,TRBV5-8,TRBJ2-3,ASSFHRGTDTQY
TRBD1,12,TRBV19,TRBJ1-5,ASSADRVNQPQH
TRBD2,13,TRBV5-1,TRBJ2-3,ASAQGGRALDTQY
NA,14,TRBV13,TRBJ2-1,ASSSTGTRHYNEQF
TRBD1,13,TRBV24-1,TRBJ2-2,ATSGRTGGTGELF
NA,15,TRBV4-1,TRBJ2-2,ASSQGWSGSGVGELF
NA,16,TRBV5-1,TRBJ2-3,ASSLIGVRSGATDTQY
TRBD1,11,TRBV6-5,TRBJ2-7,ASRQGAIYEQY
TRBD1,14,TRBV4-1,TRBJ1-5,ASSQAPQGANQPQH
TRBD1,14,TRBV18,TRBJ2-5,ASSPMTGNYQETQY
TRBD2,16,TRBV4-1,TRBJ2-1,ASSQGRGAGGPYNEQF
TRBD2,15,TRBV27,TRBJ2-5,ASSPGLARGVQETQY
NA,13,TRBV27,TRBJ2-7,ASSLGSGGSYEQY
NA,9,TRBV20-1,TRBJ1-2,SARTGYGYT
NA,17,TRBV21-1,TRBJ1-5,ASSTTPRGEADSNQPQH
TRBD2,12,TRBV20-1,TRBJ2-1,SASELAGVYEQF
TRBD1,13,TRBV7-6,TRBJ1-5,ASSPGTGGLQPQH
NA,11,TRBV10-3,TRBJ2-1,AISPAGDNEQF
NA,16,TRBV24-1,TRBJ2-6,ATSDPTLWRVGANVLT
TRBD2,12,TRBV5-1,TRBJ2-1,ASSWGGRVYEQF
TRBD2,13,TRBV19,TRBJ2-1,ATSPTSGEYNEQF
NA,11,TRBV12-3/TRBV12-4,TRBJ1-3,ASSPSGGNTIY
TRBD2,14,TRBV9,TRBJ2-7,ASSVGPAGEGYEQY
TRBD1,13,TRBV5-4,TRBJ2-2,ASSLTGAGTGELF
NA,10,TRBV28,TRBJ2-1,ASSLLGPSRF
NA,12,TRBV28,TRBJ2-2,ASGPGANTGELF
NA,12,TRBV19,TRBJ2-5,ASSIAGNAETQY
TRBD1,13,TRBV24-1,TRBJ1-5,ATSRGQSTDQPQH
NA,15,TRBV5-1,TRBJ2-5,ASSLGLAVVFQETQY
TRBD2,18,TRBV9,TRBJ2-2,ASSVSLAGRGNQFTGELF
TRBD2,13,TRBV7-2,TRBJ2-1,ASRRTSGTYNEQF
NA,14,TRBV7-6,TRBJ2-5,ASSLGFQGHGETQY
NA,11,TRBV10-3,TRBJ2-7,AISGDSRGEQY
TRBD2,15,TRBV3-1/TRBV3-2,TRBJ2-2,ASSLLGLAGVPGELF
TRBD1,13,TRBV11-1,TRBJ2-7,ASSLDVDRTYEQY
NA,14,TRBV21-1,TRBJ1-6,ASSATGGNYNSPLH
TRBD2,13,TRBV30,TRBJ2-1,AWSVVAGGVNEQF
TRBD2,15,TRBV19,TRBJ2-1,ASSTRLAGGSYNEQF
NA,12,TRBV2,TRBJ2-3,ASRSDWSEPGLD
TRBD2,13,TRBV28,TRBJ2-1,ASSLRTSGSGEQF
NA,13,TRBV5-1,TRBJ1-1,ASSREGQVNTEAF
TRBD2,13,TRBV7-3,TRBJ2-3,ASSSQRDSTDTQY
TRBD2,14,TRBV6-6,TRBJ2-3,ASSYSTTSDPDTQY
NA,14,TRBV4-1,TRBJ1-2,ASSQEQGRLKYGYT
NA,13,TRBV2,TRBJ2-2,ASSEPRVRTGELF
TRBD1,11,TRBV19,TRBJ1-1,ASGQGAFTEAF
NA,12,TRBV9,TRBJ2-1,ASSERTVYNEQF
NA,10,TRBV29-1,TRBJ2-5,SVVRLEETQY
NA,13,TRBV28,TRBJ2-3,ASSFSRGSTDTQY
TRBD2,12,TRBV2,TRBJ2-1,ASGGLVKYNEQF